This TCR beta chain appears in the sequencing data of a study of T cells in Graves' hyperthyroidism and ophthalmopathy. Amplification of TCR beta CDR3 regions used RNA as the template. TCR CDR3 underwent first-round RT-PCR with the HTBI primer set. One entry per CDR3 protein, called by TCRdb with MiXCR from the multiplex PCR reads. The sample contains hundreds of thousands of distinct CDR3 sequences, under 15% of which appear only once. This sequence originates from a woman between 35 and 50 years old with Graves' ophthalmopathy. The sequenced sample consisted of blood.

Written as DNA, the CDR3 is TGTGCCAGCAGTACCCTTTTAGGAGTCCTAGAGACCCAGTACTTC. This translates into CASSTLLGVLETQYF. The chain uses TRBV12-3 or TRBV12-4 and TRBJ2-5; D is uncertain. V was shortened by 5 bases and J by 4 bases, with 17 bases between the two germline ends. The CDR3 is 15 amino acids.